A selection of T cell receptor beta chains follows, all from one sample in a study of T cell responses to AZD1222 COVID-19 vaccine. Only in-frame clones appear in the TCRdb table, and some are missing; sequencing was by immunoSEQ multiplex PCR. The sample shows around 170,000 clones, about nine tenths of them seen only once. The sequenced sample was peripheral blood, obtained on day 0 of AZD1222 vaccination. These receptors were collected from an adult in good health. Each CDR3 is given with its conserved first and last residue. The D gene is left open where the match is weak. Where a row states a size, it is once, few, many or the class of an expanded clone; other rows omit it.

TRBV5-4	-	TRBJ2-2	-	CASSSRVTGELFF	TGTGCCAGCAGCTCCAGGGTTACCGGGGAGCTGTTTTTT
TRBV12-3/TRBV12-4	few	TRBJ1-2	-	CASSEEQGYGYTF	TGTGCCAGCAGCGAGGAACAGGGCTATGGCTACACCTTC
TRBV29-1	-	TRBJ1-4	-	CSVEKWNEKLFF	TGCAGCGTTGAAAAATGGAATGAAAAACTGTTTTTT
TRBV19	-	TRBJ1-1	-	CASSIGLQNTEAFF	TGTGCCAGTAGTATTGGATTACAGAACACTGAAGCTTTCTTT
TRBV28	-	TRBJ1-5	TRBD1	CASRQLDRGLGQPQHF	TGTGCCAGCAGACAGTTGGACAGGGGGTTAGGTCAGCCCCAGCATTTT
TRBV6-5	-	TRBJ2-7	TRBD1	CASSPTGGSSYEQYF	TGTGCCAGCAGTCCCACAGGGGGCTCTAGCTACGAGCAGTACTTC
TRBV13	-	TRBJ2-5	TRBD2	CASSSGLAETQYF	TGTGCCAGCAGCTCCGGACTAGCGGAGACCCAGTACTTC
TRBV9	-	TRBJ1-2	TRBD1	CASSMPGTGGANYGYTF	TGTGCCAGCAGCATGCCCGGGACAGGGGGCGCGAACTATGGCTACACCTTC
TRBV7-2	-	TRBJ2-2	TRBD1	CASSLGRGPLGGELFF	TGTGCCAGCAGCTTAGGCAGGGGGCCCCTCGGCGGGGAGCTGTTTTTT
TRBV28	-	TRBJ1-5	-	CASNSPGYDNQPQHF	TGTGCCAGCAATAGTCCGGGGTATGACAATCAGCCCCAGCATTTT
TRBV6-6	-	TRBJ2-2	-	CASSYSKQYTGELFF	TGTGCCAGCAGTTACTCGAAGCAGTACACCGGGGAGCTGTTTTTT
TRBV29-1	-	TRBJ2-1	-	CSVVSWGRYNEQFF	TGCAGCGTTGTTTCGTGGGGACGCTACAATGAGCAGTTCTTC
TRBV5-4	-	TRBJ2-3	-	CASSPRTSGYTQYF	TGTGCCAGCAGCCCCCGGACATCAGGTTATACGCAGTATTTT
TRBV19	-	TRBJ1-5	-	CASRFVIGYQPQHF	TGTGCCAGTAGATTTGTGATTGGGTATCAGCCCCAGCATTTT
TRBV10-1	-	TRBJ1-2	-	CASSDGDYGYTF	TGCGCCAGCAGTGATGGAGACTATGGCTACACCTTC
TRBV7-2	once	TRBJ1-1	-	CASSLSVDTEAFF	TGTGCCAGCAGCTTGAGTGTCGACACTGAAGCTTTCTTT
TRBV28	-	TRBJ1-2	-	CASSLIGDHGYTF	TGTGCCAGCAGTTTGATCGGAGACCATGGCTACACCTTC
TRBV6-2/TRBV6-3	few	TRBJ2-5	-	CASSYFLDLQETQYF	TGTGCCAGCAGTTACTTCTTGGACTTACAAGAGACCCAGTACTTC
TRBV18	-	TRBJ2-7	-	CASLPYIINGEQYF	TGTGCCAGCTTACCTTACATTATTAACGGCGAGCAGTACTTC
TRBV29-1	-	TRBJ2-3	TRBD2	CSVGKTSGPGTQYF	TGCAGCGTTGGTAAAACTAGCGGCCCGGGTACGCAGTATTTT
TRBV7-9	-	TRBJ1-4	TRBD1	CASSQLTGGAEKLFF	TGTGCCAGCAGCCAATTGACAGGGGGCGCGGAAAAACTGTTTTTT
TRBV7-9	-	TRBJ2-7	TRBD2	CASSLGASGNEQYF	TGTGCCAGCAGCTTAGGGGCTAGCGGAAACGAGCAGTACTTC
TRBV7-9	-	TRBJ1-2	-	CASSSDIRGYGYTF	TGTGCCAGCAGTTCAGATATTAGGGGATATGGCTACACCTTC
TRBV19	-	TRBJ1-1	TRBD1	CATRRTGGVPNTEAFF	TGTGCCACCCGTCGGACAGGGGGGGTTCCGAACACTGAAGCTTTCTTT
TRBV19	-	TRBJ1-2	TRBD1	CASSIQGATGGYTF	TGTGCCAGTAGTATCCAGGGGGCGACGGGAGGCTACACCTTC
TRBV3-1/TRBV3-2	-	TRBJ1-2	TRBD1	CASSQEDRGDGYTF	TGTGCCAGCAGCCAAGAGGACAGGGGAGATGGCTACACCTTC
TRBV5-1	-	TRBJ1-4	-	CASREALPGEKLFF	TGCGCCAGCAGGGAGGCCCTTCCTGGGGAAAAACTGTTTTTT
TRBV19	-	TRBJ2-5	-	CASSIRGIETQYF	TGTGCCAGTAGTATAAGGGGTATTGAGACCCAGTACTTC
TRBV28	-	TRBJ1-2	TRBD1	CASRDRDLSYTF	TGTGCCAGCAGGGACAGGGACCTGAGTTACACCTTC
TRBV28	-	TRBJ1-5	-	CASSLKYGIQPQHF	TGTGCCAGCAGTTTGAAGTATGGGATTCAGCCCCAGCATTTT
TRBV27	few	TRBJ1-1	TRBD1	CASIPDRLNTEAFF	TGTGCCAGCATCCCGGACAGGTTGAACACTGAAGCTTTCTTT
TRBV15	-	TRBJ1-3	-	CATSRDKASGNTIYF	TGTGCCACCAGCAGAGATAAAGCCTCTGGAAACACCATATATTTT
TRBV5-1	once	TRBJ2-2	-	CASSLGHINTGELFF	TGCGCCAGCAGCTTGGGACATATCAACACCGGGGAGCTGTTTTTT